The rows below give T cell receptor beta chains drawn from one sample of a study of T cells after yellow fever vaccination. MiXCR, applied by TCRdb to the 5' RACE reads, yields one record per CDR3 protein. The table shows some 390,000 distinct CDR3 sequences, with approximately 6% occurring only once. The sequencing used PBMCs, collected 5 days after the yellow fever booster vaccination. The receptors stem from a man aged 25 to 40 who received the YFV17D yellow fever vaccine. The CDR3 runs from the conserved cysteine through the conserved F or W. D genes are given only for firm matches. The size entry is marked missing in some rows and otherwise reads once, few, many or a size class.

clone size: NA; V gene: TRBV15; J gene: TRBJ2-5; D gene: NA; CDR3 DNA: TGTGCCACCAGCAGAGGCCAAAAGCCCGAGACCCAGTACTTC; CDR3 protein: CATSRGQKPETQYF
clone size: many; V gene: TRBV5-1; J gene: TRBJ2-1; D gene: NA; CDR3 DNA: TGCGCCAGCAGTCATACGGGAATGGTGCGGAATGAGCAGTTCTTC; CDR3 protein: CASSHTGMVRNEQFF
clone size: NA; V gene: TRBV5-8; J gene: TRBJ1-5; D gene: NA; CDR3 DNA: TGTGCCAGCATCTTGGAGGGAGGCAATCAGCCCCAGCATTTT; CDR3 protein: CASILEGGNQPQHF
clone size: few; V gene: TRBV5-6; J gene: TRBJ2-1; D gene: TRBD2; CDR3 DNA: TGTGCCAGCAGCTTGTGGGTGGCGGGAGGGCCATGGAATGAGCAGTTCTTC; CDR3 protein: CASSLWVAGGPWNEQFF
clone size: NA; V gene: TRBV27; J gene: TRBJ2-3; D gene: TRBD2; CDR3 DNA: TGTGCCAGCAGTTCCCGGACTAGCGGGGATAGCACAGATACGCAGTATTTT; CDR3 protein: CASSSRTSGDSTDTQYF
clone size: few; V gene: TRBV7-6; J gene: TRBJ2-1; D gene: NA; CDR3 DNA: TGTGCCAGCAGCTTGGTAGGAGACGCTAATGAGCAGTTCTTC; CDR3 protein: CASSLVGDANEQFF
clone size: NA; V gene: TRBV29-1; J gene: TRBJ2-7; D gene: NA; CDR3 DNA: TGCAGCGTTGATATTGCCTACGAGCAGTACTTC; CDR3 protein: CSVDIAYEQYF
clone size: NA; V gene: TRBV27; J gene: TRBJ2-4; D gene: NA; CDR3 DNA: TGTGCCAGCAGTGAACGAATAGGTTGGGCCAAAAACATTCAGTACTTC; CDR3 protein: CASSERIGWAKNIQYF
clone size: many; V gene: TRBV4-2; J gene: TRBJ1-2; D gene: TRBD1; CDR3 DNA: TGTGCCAGCAGCCCAGGGGGGGACTATGGCTACACCTTC; CDR3 protein: CASSPGGDYGYTF
clone size: few; V gene: TRBV29-1; J gene: TRBJ2-3; D gene: TRBD2; CDR3 DNA: TGCAGCGTTGACGGCCTAGCGGCTACAGATACGCAGTATTTT; CDR3 protein: CSVDGLAATDTQYF
clone size: few; V gene: TRBV23-1; J gene: TRBJ2-3; D gene: NA; CDR3 DNA: TGCGCCAGCAGTCAATCGCGGGCGGGGTATAGCACAGATACGCAGTATTTT; CDR3 protein: CASSQSRAGYSTDTQYF
clone size: NA; V gene: TRBV20-1; J gene: TRBJ1-2; D gene: NA; CDR3 DNA: TGCAGTGCTACTGGACAGCCCCAGGACACCTTC; CDR3 protein: CSATGQPQDTF
clone size: NA; V gene: TRBV19; J gene: TRBJ1-2; D gene: TRBD1; CDR3 DNA: TGTGCCAGTAGTACCGAGGGACAGTCAATCTATGGCTACACCTTC; CDR3 protein: CASSTEGQSIYGYTF
clone size: few; V gene: TRBV4-3; J gene: TRBJ2-1; D gene: TRBD1; CDR3 DNA: TGCGCCAGCAGCCAACTCCGGGACAGCTACAATGAGCAGTTCTTC; CDR3 protein: CASSQLRDSYNEQFF
clone size: NA; V gene: TRBV6-4; J gene: TRBJ2-1; D gene: TRBD2; CDR3 DNA: TGTGCCAGCAGCGTGGGACTAGCGGCAGTCAATGAGCAGTTCTTC; CDR3 protein: CASSVGLAAVNEQFF
clone size: many; V gene: TRBV3-1; J gene: TRBJ2-5; D gene: NA; CDR3 DNA: TGTGCCAGCAGCCCCCCAGCAAGGGAGACCCAGTACTTC; CDR3 protein: CASSPPARETQYF
clone size: many; V gene: TRBV11-2; J gene: TRBJ1-1; D gene: TRBD1; CDR3 DNA: TGTGCCAGCAGCTTAGTTGTGGGGACAGATCTTAAAACTGAAGCTTTCTTT; CDR3 protein: CASSLVVGTDLKTEAFF
clone size: NA; V gene: TRBV5-1; J gene: TRBJ2-1; D gene: NA; CDR3 DNA: TGCGCCAGCAGCTTGGTGTCCCATGAGCAGTTCTTC; CDR3 protein: CASSLVSHEQFF
clone size: few; V gene: TRBV20-1; J gene: TRBJ2-1; D gene: TRBD2; CDR3 DNA: TGCAGTGCTAGAGTAATACTAGCGGTCTCCTACAATGAGCAGTTCTTC; CDR3 protein: CSARVILAVSYNEQFF
clone size: NA; V gene: TRBV18; J gene: TRBJ2-1; D gene: NA; CDR3 DNA: TGTGCCAGCTCATTCTTTCAAGCCGCCAGGGTCGAAGAGGGAGAGCAGTTCTTC; CDR3 protein: CASSFFQAARVEEGEQFF
clone size: few; V gene: TRBV6-5; J gene: TRBJ2-2; D gene: NA; CDR3 DNA: TGTGCCAGCAATGAGGGAACCGGGGAGCTGTTTTTT; CDR3 protein: CASNEGTGELFF
clone size: few; V gene: TRBV20-1; J gene: TRBJ2-7; D gene: TRBD1; CDR3 DNA: TGCAGTGCTAGCCGGGACAGGGGGCGGTACGAGCAGTACTTC; CDR3 protein: CSASRDRGRYEQYF
clone size: few; V gene: TRBV5-1; J gene: TRBJ2-2; D gene: NA; CDR3 DNA: TGCGCCAGCAGCGACTGGGGCCCTGGGGAGCTGTTTTTT; CDR3 protein: CASSDWGPGELFF
clone size: many; V gene: TRBV12-3/TRBV12-4; J gene: TRBJ2-7; D gene: TRBD1; CDR3 DNA: TGTGCCAGCAGCCCGGGACAGCTCTACGAGCAGTACTTC; CDR3 protein: CASSPGQLYEQYF
clone size: many; V gene: TRBV5-4; J gene: TRBJ2-3; D gene: TRBD1; CDR3 DNA: TGTGCCAGCAACACCGGGACAGGGGGCCAGTTGTATTTT; CDR3 protein: CASNTGTGGQLYF
clone size: NA; V gene: TRBV7-9; J gene: TRBJ1-1; D gene: TRBD1; CDR3 DNA: TGTGCCAGCAGCCCCACCGGGACAGGGGGGTTCAAAGCTTTCTTT; CDR3 protein: CASSPTGTGGFKAFF
clone size: many; V gene: TRBV27; J gene: TRBJ2-5; D gene: TRBD1; CDR3 DNA: TGTGCCAGCAGTCCTTCCCCCGGGACAGACTGGGAGACCCAGTACTTC; CDR3 protein: CASSPSPGTDWETQYF
clone size: few; V gene: TRBV10-3; J gene: TRBJ2-7; D gene: NA; CDR3 DNA: TGTGCCATCAGTGGACTGGACGAGCAGTACTTC; CDR3 protein: CAISGLDEQYF